This T cell receptor beta chain is from a study of blood T cell repertoires in COVID-19. Across the study: The samples span acute and convalescent COVID-19 from the United States, Italy and Spain. From T cells, B-cell-depleted T cells, or PBMCs came the material, which was cDNA or gDNA.

The assay was immunoSEQ multiplex PCR, and TCRdb's table has in-frame clones only and misses some. The sample has about 62,000 clones; around nine tenths are singletons. Germline values: CDR1 MDHEN, CDR2 SYDVKM. The V segment lost 1 base and the J segment 10 bases; nucleotides outside the gene matches: 13. The CDR3 totals 16 residues. This chain connects TRBV28 to TRBJ2-1, with 7 bases identical to TRBD2. The sequenced material came from peripheral blood. The clonotype originates from an older man with acute or convalescent COVID-19. The CDR3 spells CASSLLVGEGLEEQFF. The CDR3 DNA follows: TGTGCCAGCAGTTTATTAGTGGGGGAGGGCCTTGAAGAGCAGTTCTTC.